This T cell receptor beta chain was sequenced during a study of memory CD8 T cells in hepatitis C reinfection. Time point: late/post reinfection, 12 to 24 weeks after detection. The sorted cells went straight to TCR sequencing with no prior in vitro expansion. Two donors provided sorted CD3+ CD8+ CD45RO- naive CD8 T cells at all three reinfection time points. Some clones are missing from TCRdb's copy, which holds only in-frame ones; the method was immunoSEQ multiplex PCR. Of around 45,000 clones detected, roughly nine tenths appear once; the ten largest clones hold 0.72%. Only a few counts were recorded for this clone. The source is a young man with hepatitis C virus infection. The sample taken for sequencing was naive CD8+ T cells sorted from blood.

The CDR3 protein is CASSQSPGRSYEQYF. The CDR3 bases are TGTGCCAGCAGCCAATCCCCGGGAAGGTCCTACGAGCAGTACTTC. The chain is built from TRBV4-2 and TRBJ2-7; TRBD2 is a possible D gene (5 bases). The V and J ends lost 2 bases and 1 base respectively, with 12 bases between them. The germline gives CDR1 LGHNA, CDR2 YNFKEQ. The CDR3 contains 15 residues.